The next 17 T cell receptor beta chains were all read from a single sample in a study of cytomegalovirus exposure and HLA in healthy donors. Method: immunoSEQ multiplex PCR; TCRdb's copy keeps in-frame clones and lacks some. The table lists 120,000 or so clones, 88% of them singletons. Sequenced material: PBMCs. All receptors derive from a woman aged 30 to 39 in good health and CMV-seropositive.

The chain carries TRBV6-5 and TRBJ1-6, with 11 bases aligning to TRBD1. The J segment lost 6 bases and the V segment lost 2 bases, leaving 0 bases of the junction unmatched. CDR3 length: 15 residues. Germline values: CDR1 MNHEY, CDR2 SVGAGI. CDR3 sequence reads: CASSYGTGGNSPLHF. The DNA for the CDR3 is TGTGCCAGCAGTTACGGGACAGGGGGTAATTCACCCCTCCACTTT.

The genes are TRBV10-2 and TRBJ2-7; 9 bases match TRBD1. The germline gives CDR1 WSHSY, CDR2 SAAADI. The CDR3 extends over 15 amino acids. J was trimmed by 3 bases and V by 6 bases; bases with no gene match: 9. CDR3 protein: CASSGTGKRSYEQYF. The CDR3 bases are TGCGCCAGCAGCGGGACAGGGAAGAGGAGCTACGAGCAGTACTTC.

This clone was observed a few times. The gene calls are TRBV27 and TRBJ2-7; D possibly corresponds to TRBD1 (7 bases). Per germline, CDR1 MNHEY and CDR2 SMNVEV (reference sequence). V gave up 5 bases and J gave up 1 base, with 15 bases separating them. The CDR3 is 15 residues long. CDR3 in DNA: TGTGCCAGCAGTAAATACAGGGGAGGATCCTACGAGCAGTACTTC. It translates to CASSKYRGGSYEQYF.

The chain has TRBV7-8 and TRBJ2-7; tentative D call: TRBD2 (5 bases). Germline assignment: CDR1 SGHVS and CDR2 FQNEAQ. The V end was cut by 3 bases, the J end by 0 bases, with 9 bases between. The CDR3 runs 14 residues. In DNA form, the CDR3 reads TGTGCCAGCAGCTTCAACGGACTCTCCTACGAGCAGTACTTC. Amino acid sequence: CASSFNGLSYEQYF.

This clone was observed once. The DNA for the CDR3 is TGTGCCAGCAGCGTCGGCGGGGGCTCCTACAATGAGCAGTTCTTC. This codes for CASSVGGGSYNEQFF. The V call is TRBV9, the J call TRBJ2-1; 7 bases map to TRBD2. Losses at the gene ends were 2 bases for V and 0 bases for J; bases not matched to a gene: 2. The CDR3 runs to 15 residues. The germline V gene encodes CDR1 SGDLS and CDR2 YYNGEE. Full variable domain (rest looked up from reference TRBV9 and TRBJ2-1): DSGVTQTPKHLITATGQRVTLRCSPRSGDLSVYWYQQSLDQGLQFLIQYYNGEERAKGNILERFSAQQFPDLHSELNLSSLELGDSALYFCASSVGGGSYNEQFFGPGTRLTVL.

V gene TRBV11-2 combines with J gene TRBJ2-1; D not resolved. Germline V gene data show CDR1 as SGHAT and CDR2 as FQNNGV. This CDR3 comprises 15 residues. Between the trimmed V and J ends, which lost 5 bases and 4 bases, there was a span of 15 bases. Here the CDR3 reads CASSPILGDYNEQFF. Written as DNA, the CDR3 is TGTGCCAGCAGCCCCATTCTAGGCGATTACAATGAGCAGTTCTTC.

The chain is built from TRBV28 and TRBJ2-7, with 9 nucleotides matching TRBD2. Germline V gives CDR1 MDHEN, CDR2 SYDVKM. V was pared by 5 bases and J by 4 bases, with 3 bases of the junction left unmatched. The CDR3 contains 13 residues. CDR3 sequence: CASSDLAGYEQYF. The CDR3 bases are TGTGCCAGCAGTGATCTAGCGGGGTACGAGCAGTACTTC. Combining the CDR3 with reference TRBV28 and TRBJ2-7 gives the whole variable domain DVKVTQSSRYLVKRTGEKVFLECVQDMDHENMFWYRQDPGLGLRLIYFSYDVKMKEKGDIPEGYSVSREKKERFSLILESASTNQTSMYLCASSDLAGYEQYFGPGTRLTVT.

The rearrangement joins TRBV7-9 to TRBJ2-1; TRBD1 might be the D (6 bases). Germline values: CDR1 SEHNR, CDR2 FQNEAQ (reference sequence). V lost 7 bases to trimming and J lost 6 bases, with 22 bases between them. This CDR3 comprises 16 residues. In nucleotides, the CDR3 is TGTGCCAGCACCCCTTTCGGGCTAAAAGGGGGCAATGAGCAGTTCTTC. Its translation is CASTPFGLKGGNEQFF.

This clone was observed a handful of times. The V gene is TRBV6-4, the J gene TRBJ1-1, with D possibly matching TRBD1 (5 bases). V dropped 3 bases and J dropped 11 bases, with 16 bases sitting between them. Germline lookup yields CDR1 MRHNA and CDR2 SNTAGT. The CDR3 runs to 13 residues. CDR3 region: CASSEKAGVKAFF. In DNA form, the CDR3 reads TGTGCCAGCAGTGAAAAGGCGGGGGTGAAGGCTTTCTTT.

The CDR3 nucleotides are TGTGCCAGCAGCACGGGGTATGGAGATACGCAGTATTTT. It specifies CASSTGYGDTQYF. This sequence joins TRBV2 and TRBJ2-3, with D possibly TRBD2 on 5 matching bases. The V end was cut by 6 bases, the J end by 5 bases, with 12 bases between. Germline values: CDR1 SNHLY, CDR2 FYNNEI. The CDR3 totals 13 residues.

The V call is TRBV4-1, the J call TRBJ2-2, with TRBD2 identical over 9 bases. The CDR3 extends over 16 amino acids. Germline CDR1 is MGHRA and CDR2 is YSYEKL. Trimming took 0 bases from V and 5 from J; bases not matched to a gene: 4. CDR3 nucleotides: TGCGCCAGCAGCCAAGAAGAGCGGGGGGTAACCGGGGAGCTGTTTTTT. Translated, it gives CASSQEERGVTGELFF.

The chain is built from TRBV5-6 and TRBJ2-7; a possible D gene is TRBD2 (6 bases). The CDR3 spans 12 residues. Trimming removed 2 bases at V and 5 bases at J, with 8 bases between. Germline V gene sequence: CDR1 SGHDT, CDR2 YYEEEE. This CDR3 reads CASSFGGHEQYF. CDR3 sequence (DNA): TGTGCCAGCAGCTTCGGGGGTCACGAGCAGTACTTC.

The chain joins TRBV6-1 to TRBJ2-2, with 7 nucleotides matching TRBD2. Losses at the gene ends were 8 bases for V and 7 bases for J; bases not matched to a gene: 7. Germline loops: CDR1 MNHNS, CDR2 SASEGT. There are 13 residues in the CDR3. In DNA form, the CDR3 reads TGTGCCAGCGTCAGAACGGGGGGCGGGGAGCTGTTTTTT. Its protein is CASVRTGGGELFF.

CDR3 loop: CASSLGPGQSAYEQYF. In DNA, the CDR3 is TGTGCCAGCAGCTTGGGTCCGGGACAGAGTGCCTACGAGCAGTACTTC. The rearrangement uses TRBV5-6 and TRBJ2-7, with 7 bases lining up with TRBD1. Germline CDR1 is SGHDT and CDR2 is YYEEEE. This CDR3 is 16 amino acids long. Trimming removed 0 bases from V and 2 bases from J; junction bases left unmatched: 8.

The V and J genes are TRBV15 and TRBJ1-1, with a tentative D call TRBD1 (5 bases). The CDR3 length is 14 residues. V was trimmed by 0 bases and J by 6 bases, leaving 11 bases between them. Germline CDR1 LNHNV, CDR2 YYDKDF (reference sequence). The CDR3: CATSRDGGAPEAFF. CDR3 nucleotides: TGTGCCACCAGCAGAGATGGAGGGGCCCCTGAAGCTTTCTTT.

J is TRBJ2-1 and V is TRBV29-1; weak D call: TRBD2 (6 bases). Germline V gene data show CDR1 as SQVTM and CDR2 as ANQGSEA. The CDR3 has 12 residues. V lost 4 bases, J lost 4 bases, and 8 bases lay in between. The CDR3 DNA reads TGCAGCGTTGCACGGGGGTACAATGAGCAGTTCTTC. It specifies CSVARGYNEQFF.

The chain recombines TRBV15 with TRBJ2-2; 11 positions agree with TRBD1. The CDR3 has 17 residues. The J segment lost 4 bases and the V segment lost 3 bases, leaving 7 bases of the junction unmatched. In germline, CDR1 is LNHNV, CDR2 YYDKDF (reference sequence). CDR3 loop: CATSRISGTGGTGELFF. CDR3 nucleotides: TGTGCCACCAGCAGGATATCCGGGACAGGGGGCACCGGGGAGCTGTTTTTT.